This section outlines one T cell receptor (beta chain) sequence together with its context. Antigen: not known. A much larger clone lies a single base off, so this may be a read error. The CDR3 is 15 residues long. The sample comes from a study of tumor-infiltrating lymphocytes in primary liver carcinoma. General study findings and limits: Merely about 8-24% of top clones occurred in all five tumor regions.

A primer in the constant region served to generate TCR beta cDNA from 500 ng of total RNA. Investigators got TCR beta libraries out of three nested multiplex PCR rounds, done with slightly modified ARM-PCR. TRBV1-TRBV30 forward primers and a C-beta reverse primer were used in the first two PCR rounds, which each ran for about 11 cycles. MiXCR, run by TCRdb on the multiplex PCR reads, gives a single entry per CDR3 protein. The data show 90,000 to 110,000 distinct CDR3 sequences, with about four fifths seen just once and approximately 18% held by the top ten. Between roughly 17 and 33 mg of unsorted bulk tissue served as the source from which RNA and DNA were co-extracted. Through surgical resection, the patients' primary liver carcinoma was treated. Samples were taken from five separate regions of every tumor. The study found over 90% viable tumor cells in every tumor sample.

This TCR came from a man aged 35-49 years with primary liver carcinoma and hepatitis B virus infection. What was sequenced was liver tumor tissue from sampling region 3. Subset of the sample: tumor region T3, left-lateral pole. The V and J genes are TRBV21-1 and TRBJ1-5. TRBV21-1 is tagged as a pseudogene. CDR3 DNA: TGTGCCAGCAGGGTGGAAAGGTGGGGCAATCAGCCCCAGCATTTT. Protein sequence: CASRVERWGNQPQHF.